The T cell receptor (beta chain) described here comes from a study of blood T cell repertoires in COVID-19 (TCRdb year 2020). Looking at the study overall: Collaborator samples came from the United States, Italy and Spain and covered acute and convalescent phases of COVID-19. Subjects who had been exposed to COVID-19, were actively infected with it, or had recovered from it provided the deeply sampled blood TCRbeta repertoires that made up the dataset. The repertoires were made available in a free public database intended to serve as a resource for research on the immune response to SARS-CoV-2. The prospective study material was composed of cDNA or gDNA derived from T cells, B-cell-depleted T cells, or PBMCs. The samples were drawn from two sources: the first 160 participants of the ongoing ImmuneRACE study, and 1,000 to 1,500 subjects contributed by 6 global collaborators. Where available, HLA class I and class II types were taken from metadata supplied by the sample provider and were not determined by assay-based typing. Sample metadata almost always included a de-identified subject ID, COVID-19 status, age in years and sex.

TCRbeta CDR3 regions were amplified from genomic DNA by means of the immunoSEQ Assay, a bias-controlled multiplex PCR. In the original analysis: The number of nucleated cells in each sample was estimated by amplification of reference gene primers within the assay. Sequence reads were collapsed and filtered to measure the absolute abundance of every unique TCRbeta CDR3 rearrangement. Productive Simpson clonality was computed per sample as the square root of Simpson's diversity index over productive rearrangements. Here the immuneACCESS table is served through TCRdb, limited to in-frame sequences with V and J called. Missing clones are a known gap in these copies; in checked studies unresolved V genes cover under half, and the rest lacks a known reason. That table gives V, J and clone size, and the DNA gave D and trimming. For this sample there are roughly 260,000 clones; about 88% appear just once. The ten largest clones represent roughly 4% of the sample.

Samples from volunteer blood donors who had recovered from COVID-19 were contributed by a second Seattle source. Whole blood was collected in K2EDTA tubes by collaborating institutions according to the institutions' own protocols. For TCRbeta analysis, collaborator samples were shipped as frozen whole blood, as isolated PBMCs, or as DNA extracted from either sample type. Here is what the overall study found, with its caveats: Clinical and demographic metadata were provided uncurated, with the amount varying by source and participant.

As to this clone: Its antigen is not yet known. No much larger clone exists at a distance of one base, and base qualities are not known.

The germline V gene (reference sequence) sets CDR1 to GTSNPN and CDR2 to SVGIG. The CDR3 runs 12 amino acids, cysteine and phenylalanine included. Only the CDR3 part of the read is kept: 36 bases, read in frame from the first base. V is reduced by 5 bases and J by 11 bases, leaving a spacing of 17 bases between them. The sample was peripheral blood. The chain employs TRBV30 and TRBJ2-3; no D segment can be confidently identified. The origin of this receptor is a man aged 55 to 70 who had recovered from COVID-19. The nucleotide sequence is TGTGCCTGGGGGCGGAGAGCGCCTGAGCAGTATTTT. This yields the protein CAWGRRAPEQYF.